Listed below are T cell receptor beta chains from one sample, sequenced in a study of blood T cell repertoires in COVID-19. The table came from immunoSEQ multiplex PCR; TCRdb's copy has only in-frame clones and leaves some out. The data show approximately 90,000 clones, 75% to 85% seen once. Sequencing was carried out using peripheral blood. The receptors come from a woman older than 75 with acute or convalescent COVID-19. The CDR3 runs from the conserved cysteine through the conserved F or W. Each record gives: D gene, J gene, V gene, clone size, CDR3 DNA, CDR3 protein. A D gene is named only where the DNA matches it firmly. A clone size is listed for some rows: how often the clone was seen (once, few, many), or a class if it is expanded.

d_gene: .; j_gene: TRBJ1-1; v_gene: TRBV5-1; abundance: .; CDR3nt: TGCGCCAGCAGCTTGGCCGGGCCCTGGAGGGACACTGAAGCTTTCTTT; CDR3aa: CASSLAGPWRDTEAFF
d_gene: TRBD2; j_gene: TRBJ2-5; v_gene: TRBV7-7; abundance: .; CDR3nt: TGTGCCAGCAGCTGGGGCGGGGCGGGAGCTCGGGAGACCCAGTACTTC; CDR3aa: CASSWGGAGARETQYF
d_gene: TRBD1; j_gene: TRBJ2-5; v_gene: TRBV19; abundance: .; CDR3nt: TGTGCCAGTAGTATACAGGGGGCGGGGGAGACCCAGTACTTC; CDR3aa: CASSIQGAGETQYF
d_gene: TRBD1; j_gene: TRBJ2-7; v_gene: TRBV5-1; abundance: .; CDR3nt: TGCGCCACCAGGGCCCCGGGACAGTCCCCCTACGAGCAGTACTTC; CDR3aa: CATRAPGQSPYEQYF
d_gene: TRBD1; j_gene: TRBJ2-4; v_gene: TRBV28; abundance: .; CDR3nt: TGTGCCAGCAGGAGACAGGGGGCAGACATTCAGTACTTC; CDR3aa: CASRRQGADIQYF
d_gene: TRBD1; j_gene: TRBJ2-5; v_gene: TRBV15; abundance: .; CDR3nt: TGTGCCACCAGCAGGGGACAGCAAGAGACCCAGTACTTC; CDR3aa: CATSRGQQETQYF
d_gene: .; j_gene: TRBJ2-5; v_gene: TRBV18; abundance: .; CDR3nt: TGTGCCAGCTCCCCCGGACAGTTGGAGACCCAGTACTTC; CDR3aa: CASSPGQLETQYF
d_gene: .; j_gene: TRBJ2-5; v_gene: TRBV7-8; abundance: .; CDR3nt: TGTGCCAGCAGCCGCCCTCTAGGCCCGGAGACCCAGTACTTC; CDR3aa: CASSRPLGPETQYF
d_gene: .; j_gene: TRBJ2-5; v_gene: TRBV5-5; abundance: .; CDR3nt: TGTGCCAGCAGCTTGACCAGACTAGTTCGAGAGACCCAGTACTTC; CDR3aa: CASSLTRLVRETQYF
d_gene: .; j_gene: TRBJ2-6; v_gene: TRBV3-1/TRBV3-2; abundance: .; CDR3nt: TGTGCCAGCAGCCGCGGGGAGGCTGGGGCCAACGTCCTGACTTTC; CDR3aa: CASSRGEAGANVLTF
d_gene: TRBD2; j_gene: TRBJ2-3; v_gene: TRBV11-3; abundance: .; CDR3nt: TGTGCCAGCAGCTTGGGTAGCGGGGGCACAGATACGCAGTATTTT; CDR3aa: CASSLGSGGTDTQYF
d_gene: TRBD2; j_gene: TRBJ2-2; v_gene: TRBV10-2; abundance: .; CDR3nt: TGCGCCAGCACCCGAACGGGACTACCCCCGAACACCGGGGAGCTGTTTTTT; CDR3aa: CASTRTGLPPNTGELFF
d_gene: TRBD1; j_gene: TRBJ1-5; v_gene: TRBV3-1/TRBV3-2; abundance: .; CDR3nt: TGTGCCAGCAGCCAAGACCTGGGGACAGGACTCAATCAGCCCCAGCATTTT; CDR3aa: CASSQDLGTGLNQPQHF
d_gene: .; j_gene: TRBJ1-6; v_gene: TRBV6-5; abundance: .; CDR3nt: TGTGCCAGCAGTAGCGACAGTCTCTATAATTCACCCCTCCACTTT; CDR3aa: CASSSDSLYNSPLHF
d_gene: TRBD1; j_gene: TRBJ1-5; v_gene: TRBV18; abundance: .; CDR3nt: TGTGCCAGCTCACCGGATGGACAGGGGGCATCGCAGCCCCAGCATTTT; CDR3aa: CASSPDGQGASQPQHF
d_gene: TRBD1; j_gene: TRBJ1-2; v_gene: TRBV3-1/TRBV3-2; abundance: .; CDR3nt: TGTGCCAGCAGCCACGGACAGGGCAGCTATGGCTACACCTTC; CDR3aa: CASSHGQGSYGYTF
d_gene: TRBD2; j_gene: TRBJ2-7; v_gene: TRBV4-1; abundance: .; CDR3nt: TGCGCCAGCAGCCAAGATGGGACTATTTTCTACGAGCAGTACTTC; CDR3aa: CASSQDGTIFYEQYF
d_gene: TRBD1; j_gene: TRBJ1-4; v_gene: TRBV15; abundance: once; CDR3nt: TGTGCCACCAGCAGAGAGGGACAGTTAACTAATGAAAAACTGTTTTTT; CDR3aa: CATSREGQLTNEKLFF
d_gene: TRBD1; j_gene: TRBJ2-5; v_gene: TRBV12-3/TRBV12-4; abundance: .; CDR3nt: TGTGCCAGCAGTTTACAGGGGGAAGAGACCCAGTACTTC; CDR3aa: CASSLQGEETQYF
d_gene: .; j_gene: TRBJ2-7; v_gene: TRBV9; abundance: .; CDR3nt: TGTGCCAGCAGCGTAGAGGAGGGCCTCACCAGGCAGTACTTC; CDR3aa: CASSVEEGLTRQYF
d_gene: TRBD2; j_gene: TRBJ2-1; v_gene: TRBV7-3; abundance: .; CDR3nt: TGTGCCAGCAGCCCCAGCGGGGGGTTGAATGAGCAGTTCTTC; CDR3aa: CASSPSGGLNEQFF
d_gene: .; j_gene: TRBJ1-3; v_gene: TRBV7-2; abundance: .; CDR3nt: TGTGCCAGCAGCTTAGAGCGTCTATTAGGTGGTGGAAACACCATATATTTT; CDR3aa: CASSLERLLGGGNTIYF
d_gene: .; j_gene: TRBJ2-1; v_gene: TRBV11-3; abundance: .; CDR3nt: TGTGCCAGCAGCTTAGTTGGCCCTTACAATGAGCAGTTCTTC; CDR3aa: CASSLVGPYNEQFF
d_gene: TRBD1; j_gene: TRBJ2-5; v_gene: TRBV11-2; abundance: once; CDR3nt: TGTGCCAGCAGCAAATTGACAGGGCCAACCCAGTACTTC; CDR3aa: CASSKLTGPTQYF
d_gene: TRBD2; j_gene: TRBJ2-3; v_gene: TRBV5-1; abundance: .; CDR3nt: TGCGCCAGCAGCTTGCGCGGGGCGGGGGGCACAGATACGCAGTATTTT; CDR3aa: CASSLRGAGGTDTQYF
d_gene: TRBD1; j_gene: TRBJ2-5; v_gene: TRBV14; abundance: .; CDR3nt: TGTGCCAGCAGCCCAAACAGGGGCGCAGGGACCCAGTACTTC; CDR3aa: CASSPNRGAGTQYF
d_gene: TRBD1; j_gene: TRBJ1-3; v_gene: TRBV10-3; abundance: many; CDR3nt: TGTGCCATCACGGGACAGCGGACCTCCTCTGGAAACACCATATATTTT; CDR3aa: CAITGQRTSSGNTIYF
d_gene: .; j_gene: TRBJ1-1; v_gene: TRBV6-5; abundance: .; CDR3nt: TGTGCCAGCAGTTACTCGGCCACAGGTAACACTGAAGCTTTCTTT; CDR3aa: CASSYSATGNTEAFF
d_gene: .; j_gene: TRBJ1-3; v_gene: TRBV5-6; abundance: .; CDR3nt: TGTGCCAGCAGCTCAACCGGGATTATGAGGGACACCATATATTTT; CDR3aa: CASSSTGIMRDTIYF
d_gene: .; j_gene: TRBJ2-7; v_gene: TRBV4-1; abundance: .; CDR3nt: TGCGCCAGCAGCCAAGAGATCACTATTTCTTACGAGCAGTACTTC; CDR3aa: CASSQEITISYEQYF
d_gene: TRBD2; j_gene: TRBJ2-7; v_gene: TRBV9; abundance: .; CDR3nt: TGTGCCAGCAGCGTAGGACTAGCGGGAGATTTCCACGAGCAGTACTTC; CDR3aa: CASSVGLAGDFHEQYF
d_gene: TRBD2; j_gene: TRBJ2-3; v_gene: TRBV7-2; abundance: .; CDR3nt: TGTGCCAGCAGCTCCTACTTGGGAGCGGGAGGAACAGATACGCAGTATTTT; CDR3aa: CASSSYLGAGGTDTQYF
d_gene: TRBD2; j_gene: TRBJ2-5; v_gene: TRBV14; abundance: few; CDR3nt: TGTGCCAGCAGCCAAATCGAGGGAGGGGAAGAGACCCAGTACTTC; CDR3aa: CASSQIEGGEETQYF
d_gene: TRBD1; j_gene: TRBJ2-7; v_gene: TRBV18; abundance: .; CDR3nt: TGTGCCAGCTCCCAGAGGGCCCGGGACAGCGTTACCTACGTCTCCTACGATCAGTACTTC; CDR3aa: CASSQRARDSVTYVSYDQYF
d_gene: TRBD2; j_gene: TRBJ2-1; v_gene: TRBV7-2; abundance: .; CDR3nt: TGTGCCAGCAGCTTAAGAGGCGGGGGAGCTTACAATGAGCAGTTCTTC; CDR3aa: CASSLRGGGAYNEQFF
d_gene: TRBD2; j_gene: TRBJ2-7; v_gene: TRBV15; abundance: .; CDR3nt: TGTGCCACCAGCAGAGATCCGCGGGAGTACAACGAGCAGTACTTC; CDR3aa: CATSRDPREYNEQYF
d_gene: .; j_gene: TRBJ1-3; v_gene: TRBV2; abundance: .; CDR3nt: TGTGCCAGCAGTGACGCGGGGGACTCTGGAAACACCATATATTTT; CDR3aa: CASSDAGDSGNTIYF
d_gene: .; j_gene: TRBJ2-5; v_gene: TRBV5-1; abundance: .; CDR3nt: TGCGCCAGCAGCTTACAGGTTCAAGAGACCCAGTACTTC; CDR3aa: CASSLQVQETQYF
d_gene: .; j_gene: TRBJ2-7; v_gene: TRBV2; abundance: .; CDR3nt: TGTGCCAGAGGAGGGGACCCCTACGAGCAGTACTTC; CDR3aa: CARGGDPYEQYF
d_gene: .; j_gene: TRBJ1-1; v_gene: TRBV10-3; abundance: .; CDR3nt: TGTGCCATCAGTGAGTCGGGCCTGATGAACACTGAAGCTTTCTTT; CDR3aa: CAISESGLMNTEAFF
d_gene: TRBD1; j_gene: TRBJ1-1; v_gene: TRBV29-1; abundance: .; CDR3nt: TGCAGCGTGAAGGGGGCAAGGACTGAAGCTTTCTTT; CDR3aa: CSVKGARTEAFF
d_gene: .; j_gene: TRBJ1-6; v_gene: TRBV3-1/TRBV3-2; abundance: .; CDR3nt: TGTGCCAGCAGCCAAACCGGGGGGGGCCCAAACTATAATTCACCCCTCCACTTT; CDR3aa: CASSQTGGGPNYNSPLHF
d_gene: TRBD1; j_gene: TRBJ1-2; v_gene: TRBV7-9; abundance: .; CDR3nt: TGTGCCAGCAGCTGGACAGGGTTTCCGGATGGCTACACCTTC; CDR3aa: CASSWTGFPDGYTF